These T cell receptor beta chains were read from a single sample in a study of cytomegalovirus exposure and HLA in healthy donors. Repertoires were generated with immunoSEQ multiplex PCR, while TCRdb's copy carries only in-frame clones and drops some. Of 140,000 or so clones detected, nearly 90% appear once; the ten largest clones hold more than 0.5%. The sample consisted of PBMCs. The origin of the receptors is a middle-aged woman in good health and CMV-seronegative. Both conserved end residues are part of each CDR3. A D gene is named only where the DNA matches it firmly. Not every row has a clone size; where given, it reads once, few, many or a size class.

size: NA
V: TRBV7-9
D: TRBD1
J: TRBJ1-4
DNA: TGTTCCAGCAGCTTCGGACAGGCACCTAATGAAAAACTGTTTTTT
CDR3: CSSSFGQAPNEKLFF

size: few
V: TRBV19
D: NA
J: TRBJ2-7
DNA: TGTGCCAGTAGCCTCCGGGTCACTTACGAGCAGTACTTC
CDR3: CASSLRVTYEQYF

size: NA
V: TRBV2
D: NA
J: TRBJ2-7
DNA: TGTGCCAGCAGTGTGCAGGGGCCTTCCTACGAGCAGTACTTC
CDR3: CASSVQGPSYEQYF

size: NA
V: TRBV7-9
D: NA
J: TRBJ1-1
DNA: TGTTCCAGCAGCTGGGGGGACACTGAAGCTTTCTTT
CDR3: CSSSWGDTEAFF

size: NA
V: TRBV27
D: TRBD1
J: TRBJ2-7
DNA: TGTGCCAGCAGCCCCAGGGCCCTACAGGGGGGCTACGAGCAGTACTTC
CDR3: CASSPRALQGGYEQYF

size: NA
V: TRBV6-6
D: TRBD1
J: TRBJ2-1
DNA: TGTGCCAGCAGTTTCTTACAGGGGTCGGGAAATGAGCAGTTCTTC
CDR3: CASSFLQGSGNEQFF

size: NA
V: TRBV30
D: NA
J: TRBJ1-6
DNA: TGTGCCTGGAGTGTAGGAGGGGTTAGTTATAATTCACCCCTCCACTTT
CDR3: CAWSVGGVSYNSPLHF

size: NA
V: TRBV4-1
D: NA
J: TRBJ1-3
DNA: TGCGCCAGCAGCCAAGGCGAGACAGGTCCAGGAAACACCATATATTTT
CDR3: CASSQGETGPGNTIYF

size: few
V: TRBV28
D: TRBD1
J: TRBJ1-2
DNA: TGTGCCAGCGAAGGGGGCTCGGTCTATGGCTACACCTTC
CDR3: CASEGGSVYGYTF

size: NA
V: TRBV6-1
D: NA
J: TRBJ2-3
DNA: TGTGCCAGCGGAGGGGGCGACGATACGCAGTATTTT
CDR3: CASGGGDDTQYF

size: NA
V: TRBV5-5
D: NA
J: TRBJ1-2
DNA: TGTGCCAGCAGCTTACGCCAGGGCCCATTTGACGTCTATGGCTACACCTTC
CDR3: CASSLRQGPFDVYGYTF

size: few
V: TRBV28
D: NA
J: TRBJ1-3
DNA: TGTGCCAGCACCAGGGCTAGGAGTAGCTCTGGAAACACCATATATTTT
CDR3: CASTRARSSSGNTIYF

size: NA
V: TRBV7-2
D: NA
J: TRBJ2-1
DNA: TGTGCCAGCAGCAATATCTATGAGCAGTTCTTC
CDR3: CASSNIYEQFF

size: NA
V: TRBV5-1
D: NA
J: TRBJ2-7
DNA: TGCGCCAGCAGCTTGGCCGGCGGGATAGGGTACGAGCAGTACTTC
CDR3: CASSLAGGIGYEQYF

size: NA
V: TRBV28
D: TRBD1
J: TRBJ2-4
DNA: TGTGCCAGCAGCCGAGACAGGGGGTTAGCCAAAAACATTCAGTACTTC
CDR3: CASSRDRGLAKNIQYF

size: NA
V: TRBV6-6
D: TRBD2
J: TRBJ2-1
DNA: TGTGCCAGCAGTTGGGAGGGCAGCAATGAGCAGTTCTTC
CDR3: CASSWEGSNEQFF

size: NA
V: TRBV7-9
D: NA
J: TRBJ2-5
DNA: TGTTCCAGCACCCAACGGGGTTTCCCAGAGACCCAGTACTTC
CDR3: CSSTQRGFPETQYF

size: NA
V: TRBV4-3
D: TRBD1
J: TRBJ2-3
DNA: TGCGCCAGCAGCCAAGAACCGGCAGGGGGAGGCACAGATACGCAGTATTTT
CDR3: CASSQEPAGGGTDTQYF

size: NA
V: TRBV4-2
D: NA
J: TRBJ2-3
DNA: TGTGCCAGCAGCCAATCCTCCCATCAGTCAGATACGCAGTATTTT
CDR3: CASSQSSHQSDTQYF

size: NA
V: TRBV27
D: TRBD1
J: TRBJ2-7
DNA: TGTGCCAGCAGTTACGGGACAGGGTTTTACGAGCAGTACTTC
CDR3: CASSYGTGFYEQYF

size: NA
V: TRBV6-6
D: NA
J: TRBJ1-1
DNA: TGTGCCAGCAGTCGGGGGGACACTGAAGCTTTCTTT
CDR3: CASSRGDTEAFF

size: NA
V: TRBV6-6
D: TRBD2
J: TRBJ2-2
DNA: TGTGCCAGCAGTTACTTGCGGGGGGACACCGGGGAGCTGTTTTTT
CDR3: CASSYLRGDTGELFF

size: NA
V: TRBV7-9
D: NA
J: TRBJ2-5
DNA: TGTGCCAGCAGCGCAGGGGAGACCCAGTACTTC
CDR3: CASSAGETQYF

size: NA
V: TRBV10-3
D: NA
J: TRBJ2-5
DNA: TGTGCCATCAGTGTAGGTATAGGGGGATCCGTGGAGACCCAGTACTTC
CDR3: CAISVGIGGSVETQYF

size: NA
V: TRBV5-6
D: TRBD1
J: TRBJ1-2
DNA: TGTGCCAGCAGCTCCAGGACAGGTTATTATGGCTACACCTTC
CDR3: CASSSRTGYYGYTF

size: NA
V: TRBV13
D: TRBD1
J: TRBJ2-3
DNA: TGTGCCAGCAGCATTAAAGGACTTAGACAGGGGATGGGGGATACGCAGTATTTT
CDR3: CASSIKGLRQGMGDTQYF

size: NA
V: TRBV5-5
D: TRBD1
J: TRBJ1-4
DNA: TGTGCCAGCTCGACGACACAGGGGGCTAATGAAAAACTGTTTTTT
CDR3: CASSTTQGANEKLFF